This T cell receptor (beta chain) is from a study of shared T cell receptors in the human thymus. Measured with immunoSEQ multiplex PCR; TCRdb has only the in-frame clones, and not every one. Of hundreds of thousands of clones listed, more than 75% are singletons. This CDR3 region has 14 residues. The germline V gene has CDR1 SNHLY and CDR2 FYNNEI. The V and J ends lost 2 bases and 5 bases, in that order; junction bases with no gene match: 3. The same sample was also studied in work on human thymus T cells. That work contributes: Overlap was high between thymic repertoires from unrelated individuals, as reported in related research.

The specimen was thymocytes. This receptor was taken from a boy under two years old with a congenital heart defect. This chain uses TRBV2 with TRBJ2-3; 8 bases agree with TRBD1. CDR3 DNA: TGTGCCAGCAGTGAACCACAGGGGGAAGATACGCAGTATTTT. Amino acids: CASSEPQGEDTQYF.